Each of the 22 T cell receptor beta chains below was sequenced from the same sample in a study of spatial heterogeneity in lung cancer. General study results and limits: Higher tumor mutation counts went along with higher counts of expanded intratumoral alpha and beta TCRs.

Stated time point: sample taken at primary tumor resection. TCRdb analysed the 5' RACE reads with MiXCR anew, one entry per CDR3 protein. The sample gives under 20,000 distinct CDR3 sequences, approximately 6.2% of which show up once; approximately 6.2% is in the top ten. These TCRs are of unknown antigen specificity. The sequencing used lung tumor tissue, collected at surgery. Source of these receptors: a male donor with early-stage non-small cell lung cancer.

This clonotype was observed at least ten times. V is TRBV2 and J is TRBJ2-2, with 10 positions matching TRBD2. Germline CDR1 SNHLY, CDR2 FYNNEI. V dropped 5 bases and J dropped 0; count of bases not matched to a gene: 3. The CDR3 has 16 amino acids. CDR3 sequence reads: CASSLSGRANTGELFF. For the CDR3, the DNA is TGTGCCAGCAGTCTGAGCGGGAGGGCGAACACCGGGGAGCTGTTTTTT.

This clonotype showed up just a few times. J is TRBJ1-2 and V is TRBV2, with no clear D. Germline V gene data show CDR1 as SNHLY and CDR2 as FYNNEI. This CDR3 has 13 residues. V was cut by 6 bases and J by 0 bases, with 8 bases left in between. The CDR3 here is CASSGSPNYGYTF. The CDR3 nucleotides read TGTGCCAGCAGCGGCAGTCCTAACTATGGCTACACCTTC. Combining the CDR3 with reference TRBV2 and TRBJ1-2 gives the whole variable domain EPEVTQTPSHQVTQMGQEVILRCVPISNHLYFYWYRQILGQKVEFLVSFYNNEISEKSEIFDDQFSVERPDGSNFTLKIRSTKLEDSAMYFCASSGSPNYGYTFGSGTRLTVV.

This clonotype occurred many times. This chain joins TRBV20-1 and TRBJ2-7, with D perhaps matching TRBD1 (5 bases). This CDR3 region has 13 residues. In germline, CDR1 is DFQATT, CDR2 SNEGSKA (reference sequence). The V end lost 5 bases, the J end lost 0 bases, and 11 bases lay between the germline ends. The DNA for the CDR3 is TGCAGTGCTCTGGGTGGGGCCTCCTACGAGCAGTACTTC. Its translation is CSALGGASYEQYF.

This clonotype was counted at least ten times. The CDR3 bases are TGTGCCAGCACCGAGACTGGGACAGATACGCAGTATTTT. Amino acids: CASTETGTDTQYF. This sequence joins TRBV9 and TRBJ2-3, with unresolved D. The CDR3 is 13 amino acids. CDR1 SGDLS and CDR2 YYNGEE come from the germline V gene. Deletions cut 6 bases from V and 3 bases from J, with 11 bases between.

This clonotype was seen at least ten times. The chain recombines TRBV6-6 with TRBJ2-7; 9 nucleotides agree with TRBD1. The CDR3 runs 15 residues. V was pared by 4 bases and J by 4 bases, with 8 bases of the junction left unmatched. The germline V gene encodes CDR1 MNHNY and CDR2 SVGAGI (reference sequence). The CDR3 spells CASSSSAGQGYEQYF. For the CDR3, the DNA is TGTGCCAGCAGTTCCTCCGCTGGACAGGGGTACGAGCAGTACTTC.

The table lists this clonotype with many counts. This chain connects TRBV28 to TRBJ1-2, with 9 bases aligning to TRBD1. The trim removed 3 bases at V and 4 bases at J, leaving 6 bases unmatched. There are 15 residues in the CDR3. Germline CDR1 is MDHEN and CDR2 is SYDVKM. The CDR3 sequence: CASSFGQGFRYGYTF. Here the CDR3 DNA reads TGTGCCAGCAGTTTCGGACAGGGGTTCCGCTATGGCTACACCTTC.

This clonotype was found many times. V and J are TRBV28 and TRBJ2-7, with 7 bases lining up with TRBD1. Trimming at V came to 6 bases and at J to 7 bases, leaving 15 bases not matched to a gene. Germline V CDR1 and CDR2: MDHEN, SYDVKM. The CDR3 spans 15 residues. The DNA of the CDR3 is TGTGCCAGCAGCTTAGGAACTACAGGGGCTCGGGAGCAGTACTTC. Translation gives CASSLGTTGAREQYF.

The chain has TRBV6-1 and TRBJ1-1, with 9 bases matching TRBD1. Germline lookup yields CDR1 MNHNS and CDR2 SASEGT. This CDR3 spans 15 amino acids. The V gene end was trimmed by 2 bases and the J gene end by 4 bases; junction bases not matched to a gene: 5. The CDR3 DNA is TGTGCCAGCAGTGAAACAGGGGGCAAAGGCACTGAAGCTTTCTTT. Encoded protein: CASSETGGKGTEAFF.

This clonotype was detected ten times or more. The chain is built from TRBV5-4 and TRBJ2-1, with D maybe TRBD1 (6 bases). Germline loops: CDR1 SGHNT, CDR2 YYREEE (reference sequence). The CDR3 runs to 16 residues. V was pared by 0 bases and J by 2 bases, with 12 bases between. The CDR3, as DNA: TGTGCCAGCAGCTTGGATGGGGGCCCCACCTACAATGAGCAGTTCTTC. Its translation is CASSLDGGPTYNEQFF.

V gene TRBV12-3 or TRBV12-4 combines with J gene TRBJ1-2; unclear D gene. With 2 bases removed from V and 2 bases from J, the gap between germline ends came to 3 bases. The CDR3 sequence is 12 residues long. As DNA, the CDR3 is TGTGCCAGCAGTTTACAAAACTATGGCTACACCTTC. Protein sequence: CASSLQNYGYTF.

This clonotype was seen many times. The genes are TRBV29-1 and TRBJ1-5; 8 positions match TRBD1. The CDR3 has 12 residues. Per the germline V gene, CDR1 is SQVTM and CDR2 is ANQGSEA. The V segment lost 7 bases and the J segment 9 bases; nucleotides outside the gene matches: 8. Written as DNA, the CDR3 is TGCAGCGCTGGACAGGGTGTAGGGCCCCAGCATTTT. Amino acid sequence: CSAGQGVGPQHF.

This clonotype was seen many times. The chain uses TRBV4-3 and TRBJ2-2; 9 nucleotides agree with TRBD1. CDR3 length: 18 amino acids. V trimming: 4 bases; J trimming: 3 bases; junction bases outside the gene matches: 12. Germline assignment: CDR1 LGHNA and CDR2 YSLEER. CDR3 bases: TGCGCCAGCAGCCGAGGAGACTCCGGGACAGGGTACACCGGGGAGCTGTTTTTT. Its protein is CASSRGDSGTGYTGELFF.

Ten or more counts support this clonotype. The J gene is TRBJ1-2, the V gene TRBV6-6, with D possibly matching TRBD1 (6 bases). The CDR3 length is 13 residues. Germline CDR1 is MNHNY and CDR2 is SVGAGI (reference sequence). Trimming removed 8 bases at V and 3 bases at J, with 13 bases between. Written as DNA, the CDR3 is TGTGCCAGCGTCCGGGGGCGCGACTATGGCTACACCTTC. This translates into CASVRGRDYGYTF.

This clonotype occurred many times. This chain connects TRBV24-1 to TRBJ2-1; the D gene could be TRBD1 or TRBD2 (5 bases each). This CDR3 comprises 16 residues. Germline values: CDR1 KGHDR, CDR2 SFDVKD. V was shortened by 4 bases and J by 0 bases, with 12 bases between the two germline ends. The CDR3 reads CATSDGQGPSYNEQFF. The CDR3 nucleotides are TGTGCCACCAGTGACGGTCAGGGACCCTCCTACAATGAGCAGTTCTTC.

This sequence joins TRBV6-5 and TRBJ1-6; D remains unclear. Germline CDR1 is MNHEY and CDR2 is SVGAGI. With 6 bases removed from V and 7 bases from J, the gap between germline ends came to 19 bases. The CDR3 runs to 16 residues. CDR3 bases: TGTGCCAGCAGCCTAGGCCCCATCCACACAAATTCACCCCTCCACTTT. Translation: CASSLGPIHTNSPLHF.

This clonotype showed up many times. The rearrangement uses TRBV20-1 and TRBJ2-7; the match to TRBD1 covers 9 bases. V shed 5 bases and J 6 bases; nucleotides not matched to a gene: 2. Germline loops: CDR1 DFQATT, CDR2 SNEGSKA (reference sequence). The CDR3 is 11 amino acids. The CDR3 is CSAATGGEQYF. DNA for the CDR3: TGCAGTGCTGCGACAGGGGGCGAGCAGTACTTC.

This clonotype was counted many times. The chain links TRBV28 to TRBJ2-1; unclear D gene. This CDR3 has 14 amino acids. Trimming pared 4 bases from V and 0 bases from J, leaving 7 bases between. CDR1 MDHEN and CDR2 SYDVKM come from the germline V gene. CDR3 nucleotide sequence: TGTGCCAGCAGTTCGGCGAACTCCTACAATGAGCAGTTCTTC. Translation: CASSSANSYNEQFF.

This clonotype was detected many times. The chain links TRBV27 to TRBJ2-1, with 14 positions matching TRBD2. The CDR3 loop spans 15 amino acids. From germline, CDR1 is MNHEY and CDR2 SMNVEV (reference sequence). V was pared by 4 bases and J by 6 bases, with 2 bases of the junction left unmatched. The CDR3 DNA reads TGTGCCAGCAGTTCTGGACTAGCGGGGGGCAATGAGCAGTTCTTC. This codes for CASSSGLAGGNEQFF.

This clonotype counts as large (0.1 to 1%). The rearrangement links TRBV5-1 to TRBJ2-5, with TRBD1 as a possible D gene (6 bases). Germline V gene sequence: CDR1 SGHRS, CDR2 YFSETQ. The CDR3 length is 13 residues. V was cut by 4 bases and J by 5 bases, with 12 bases left in between. CDR3 region: CASSQGFEETQYF. DNA for the CDR3: TGCGCCAGCAGCCAGGGGTTTGAGGAGACCCAGTACTTC.

This sequence joins TRBV2 and TRBJ2-3, with D perhaps matching TRBD1 (6 bases). V lost 6 bases, J lost 6 bases, and 10 bases lay in between. CDR3 size: 12 residues. Germline CDR1 reads SNHLY; CDR2 reads FYNNEI. The CDR3 sequence: CASRSGVDTQYF. The CDR3 DNA reads TGTGCCAGCAGGTCAGGGGTGGATACGCAGTATTTT.

There are many counts of this clonotype. The genes are TRBV6-2 or TRBV6-3 and TRBJ2-3; D call uncertain. Trimming shortened V by 0 bases and J by 5 bases, and 3 bases separated the two germline ends. The CDR3 is 12 amino acids. CDR1 is MNHEY and CDR2 is SVGEGT in the germline V gene. The CDR3 sequence: CASSYSKDTQYF. The DNA of the CDR3 is TGTGCCAGCAGTTACTCGAAAGATACGCAGTATTTT.

This clonotype came up many times. The chain uses TRBV10-3 and TRBJ1-6; D perhaps matches TRBD1 (5 bases). V was pared by 2 bases and J by 7 bases, with 9 bases between. The CDR3 consists of 14 residues. Looked up from germline, CDR1 is ENHRY and CDR2 is SYGVKD. The CDR3 reads CAISEEGRNSPLHF. The CDR3 region has the DNA TGTGCCATCAGTGAGGAGGGGAGGAATTCACCCCTCCACTTT.